The present entry profiles one TCR beta chain with its context. This record comes from a study of T cell responses to AZD1222 COVID-19 vaccine. Produced via immunoSEQ multiplex PCR; TCRdb's table is partial and in-frame only. The sample gives 150,000 to 200,000 clones, approximately 90% of which show up once; more than 25% is in the top ten. Looked up from germline, CDR1 is SGHAT and CDR2 is FQNNGV. Trimming took 7 bases from V and 5 from J; bases not matched to a gene: 7. There are 13 residues in the CDR3. The chain carries TRBV11-2 and TRBJ2-7, with TRBD1 matching over 8 bases. The sample here was peripheral blood, taken 28 days after the second AZD1222 dose. The sequence was collected from an adult who received the AZD1222 COVID-19 vaccine. This CDR3 reads CASTRDRRDEQYF. The CDR3 nucleotides read TGTGCCAGCACCCGGGACAGGAGGGACGAGCAGTACTTC.